This TCR beta chain was sequenced in a study of blood T cell repertoires in COVID-19. Study-wide context: From T cells, B-cell-depleted T cells, or PBMCs came the material, which was cDNA or gDNA.

This clone has a single count. Study processing details: The authors estimated nucleated cell counts from reference gene primer amplification. Repertoires were generated with immunoSEQ multiplex PCR, while TCRdb's copy carries only in-frame clones and drops some. For V, J and clone size, that table is used; D and trimming come from the DNA. Of approximately 100,000 clones in the sample, 75% to 90% were seen once. V was shortened by 5 bases and J by 3 bases, with 11 bases between the two germline ends. Germline V CDR1 and CDR2: LNHDA, SQIVND (reference sequence). The CDR3 runs 13 residues. Sequences were obtained from peripheral blood. This chain links TRBV19 with TRBJ2-7; a weak D match, TRBD1 (6 bases). This clonotype originated in a woman aged 80 or over with acute or convalescent COVID-19. The CDR3 DNA follows: TGTGCCAGTAGTGGGGTACAGGGCTACGAGCAGTACTTC. Amino acids: CASSGVQGYEQYF.